This is a list of T cell receptor beta chains from one sample in a study of beta chain features in type 1 diabetes. Sequenced by immunoSEQ multiplex PCR; TCRdb stores in-frame clones only, minus some. The sample holds around 290,000 clones; approximately 8% are singletons and the top ten take roughly 1%. The sequenced sample was central memory CD4+ T cells from blood. These receptors were collected from a young woman in good health. CDR3s include the opening cysteine and the closing phenylalanine or tryptophan. D genes are given only for firm matches. Expanded clones get a size class; other rows say once, few or many, or leave the size out.

size,D,length,J,V,CDR3,DNA
.,.,14,TRBJ2-7,TRBV7-2,CASSLQGYSYEQYF,TGTGCCAGCAGCCTCCAGGGGTACTCCTACGAGCAGTACTTC
few,.,16,TRBJ1-1,TRBV5-1,CASSLAGGLSNTEAFF,TGCGCCAGCAGCTTGGCCGGCGGTTTATCGAACACTGAAGCTTTCTTT
.,.,15,TRBJ1-5,TRBV6-5,CASRPAGGSVGPQHF,TGTGCCAGCAGGCCCGCGGGGGGGTCCGTAGGGCCCCAGCATTTT
few,.,9,TRBJ1-2,TRBV29-1,CSVREGYTF,TGCAGCGTTCGAGAGGGCTACACCTTC
.,.,14,TRBJ1-4,TRBV15,CATSSAGTNEKLFF,TGTGCCACCAGCAGCGCAGGGACTAATGAAAAACTGTTTTTT
few,TRBD1,16,TRBJ2-1,TRBV11-2,CASSQQGAGSYNEQFF,TGTGCCAGCAGTCAACAGGGGGCGGGCTCCTACAATGAGCAGTTCTTC
few,TRBD2,14,TRBJ2-7,TRBV7-9,CASRIAGGDDEQYF,TGTGCCAGCAGGATAGCGGGAGGAGATGACGAGCAGTACTTC
.,.,13,TRBJ1-1,TRBV5-1,CASSEPMNTEAFF,TGCGCCAGCAGCGAACCAATGAACACTGAAGCTTTCTTT
few,TRBD1,14,TRBJ2-4,TRBV5-1,CASSLDRGTDIQYF,TGCGCCAGCAGCTTGGACAGGGGCACCGACATTCAGTACTTC
.,.,12,TRBJ1-1,TRBV18,CASSQGQFEAFF,TGTGCCAGCTCACAAGGACAGTTTGAAGCTTTCTTT
few,TRBD1,14,TRBJ2-3,TRBV6-5,CASRTGLSTDTQYF,TGTGCCAGCAGGACAGGGCTAAGCACAGATACGCAGTATTTT
few,.,16,TRBJ1-4,TRBV18,CASSPRVQGQGEKLFF,TGTGCCAGCTCACCACGGGTCCAAGGTCAAGGGGAAAAACTGTTTTTT